Below are 21 T cell receptor beta chains sequenced from a single sample in a study of cytomegalovirus exposure and HLA in healthy donors. It was with 60 Vbeta and 13 Jbeta primers that the PCR ran. Assay used: immunoSEQ multiplex PCR; TCRdb lists only in-frame clones, some missing. The sample records about 120,000 clones, around 72% being singletons. Sequencing was performed on PBMCs. The receptors come from a woman between 40 and 55 years old in good health and CMV-seropositive.

The rearrangement joins TRBV7-2 to TRBJ2-2, with TRBD2 identical over 15 bases. This CDR3 region has 18 residues. After removal of 5 bases from V and 5 bases from J, the junction contained 9 bases not matched to a gene. Germline V gene data show CDR1 as SGHTA and CDR2 as FQGNSA. CDR3 sequence reads: CASSLLGLAGGQTGELFF. In DNA, the CDR3 is TGTGCCAGCAGCCTTCTTGGACTAGCGGGGGGGCAGACCGGGGAGCTGTTTTTT.

This clone showed up just a few times. The chain couples TRBV9 to TRBJ2-5; D is perhaps TRBD1 (6 bases). Germline-derived CDR1 and CDR2 are SGDLS and YYNGEE. This CDR3 is 15 amino acids long. V was clipped by 0 bases and J by 1 base, with 10 bases between them. The CDR3 protein is CASSVGQGPQETQYF. The CDR3 region has the DNA TGTGCCAGCAGCGTAGGGCAGGGGCCCCAAGAGACCCAGTACTTC.

The V gene is TRBV5-4, the J gene TRBJ1-3; D call uncertain. The CDR3 is 15 amino acids. Trimming removed 3 bases at V and 3 bases at J, with 13 bases between. Germline-derived CDR1 and CDR2 are SGHNT and YYREEE (reference sequence). The CDR3 reads CASSSRQAYGNTIYF. The CDR3 DNA reads TGTGCCAGCAGCTCCCGCCAGGCGTATGGAAACACCATATATTTT.

The rearrangement uses TRBV28 and TRBJ1-5; weak D call: TRBD1 (5 bases). The CDR3 spans 16 residues. V lost 4 bases and J lost 1, with 14 bases in between. CDR1 and CDR2 from the germline V gene are MDHEN and SYDVKM. This chain's CDR3 is CASSYGGGGSNQPQHF. The CDR3 nucleotides read TGTGCCAGCAGTTATGGAGGCGGGGGGAGCAATCAGCCCCAGCATTTT.

The V gene is TRBV19, the J gene TRBJ1-1, with D hard to call. The CDR3 has 13 residues. V gave up 7 bases and J gave up 5 bases, with 14 bases separating them. Germline CDR1 LNHDA, CDR2 SQIVND (reference sequence). CDR3 amino acids: CASTLLGGTEAFF. CDR3 bases: TGTGCCAGTACCCTTTTGGGAGGGACTGAAGCTTTCTTT.

The chain combines TRBV19 with TRBJ2-7, with 7 nucleotides matching TRBD1. Per germline, CDR1 LNHDA and CDR2 SQIVND (reference sequence). V trimming: 5 bases; J trimming: 6 bases; junction bases outside the gene matches: 7. This CDR3 region has 13 residues. The CDR3 protein is CASSPRGFSEQYF. The CDR3 DNA reads TGTGCCAGTAGTCCCAGGGGGTTCTCCGAGCAGTACTTC.

The chain couples TRBV2 to TRBJ1-6, with 9 bases aligning to TRBD1. From germline, CDR1 is SNHLY and CDR2 FYNNEI. The CDR3 extends over 15 amino acids. V gave up 4 bases and J gave up 10 bases; unmatched junction bases: 8. The CDR3 reads CASSGVQGAGSPLHF. The DNA of the CDR3 is TGTGCCAGCAGTGGAGTACAGGGGGCCGGGTCACCCCTCCACTTT.

The chain recombines TRBV6-1 with TRBJ1-1; the match to TRBD1 covers 7 bases. With 7 bases clipped from V and 4 bases from J, the junction kept 9 bases outside the gene matches. Germline V gene data show CDR1 as MNHNS and CDR2 as SASEGT. The CDR3 has 14 amino acids. CDR3 DNA: TGTGCCAGCACCCACAGGGGTCGGGGCACTGAAGCTTTCTTT. Residues: CASTHRGRGTEAFF.

V and J are TRBV4-1 and TRBJ1-5, with 10 bases fitting TRBD1. This CDR3 contains 16 residues. Germline V gene data show CDR1 as MGHRA and CDR2 as YSYEKL. The V and J ends lost 0 bases and 6 bases, in that order; junction bases with no gene match: 5. The CDR3 DNA sequence: TGCGCCAGCAGCCAAGAGGTGACAGGGGGCGTTCAGCCCCAGCATTTT. It yields the protein CASSQEVTGGVQPQHF.

The V and J genes are TRBV15 and TRBJ1-6; 9 bases are shared with TRBD1. The CDR3 consists of 16 residues. Germline-derived CDR1 and CDR2 are LNHNV and YYDKDF (reference sequence). V dropped 6 bases and J dropped 8; count of bases not matched to a gene: 11. The CDR3 sequence is CATSSSWDRAYSPLHF. CDR3 coding DNA: TGTGCCACCAGTTCTTCCTGGGACAGGGCTTATTCACCCCTCCACTTT.

The rearrangement uses TRBV6-5 and TRBJ2-3; no firm D call. Between the trimmed V and J ends, which lost 6 bases and 0 bases, there was a span of 7 bases. The CDR3 totals 13 residues. From germline, CDR1 is MNHEY and CDR2 SVGAGI. The CDR3 reads CASSYYSTDTQYF. CDR3 sequence (DNA): TGTGCCAGCAGCTATTATAGCACAGATACGCAGTATTTT.

This chain links TRBV19 with TRBJ1-2, with 7 bases matching TRBD1. CDR3 size: 13 residues. V shed 3 bases and J 6 bases; nucleotides not matched to a gene: 4. Per the germline V gene, CDR1 is LNHDA and CDR2 is SQIVND (reference sequence). The CDR3 DNA sequence: TGTGCCAGTAGTATTTCAGGGGGTAATGGCTACACCTTC. As protein: CASSISGGNGYTF.

J is TRBJ2-2 and V is TRBV30; TRBD2 aligns across 11 bases. V lost 3 bases, J lost 6 bases, and 12 bases stayed unmatched. Per germline, CDR1 GTSNPN and CDR2 SVGIG (reference sequence). The CDR3 sequence is 17 residues long. The DNA of the CDR3 is TGTGCCTGGAGCCGAAATAGACTAGCGGGGCACCCCGGGGAGCTGTTTTTT. It encodes CAWSRNRLAGHPGELFF.

V gene TRBV6-5 combines with J gene TRBJ1-1; D remains unclear. The CDR3 has 13 residues. V lost 0 bases and J lost 8, with 10 bases in between. Germline CDR1 MNHEY, CDR2 SVGAGI. CDR3 residues: CASSYSGSQEAFF. DNA for the CDR3: TGTGCCAGCAGTTACTCTGGATCACAGGAAGCTTTCTTT.

As for this clone: A read error may account for a junction end that differs from germline. The sample holds other DNA sequences that translate to the same CDR3. The genes are TRBV7-9 and TRBJ2-1; 11 bases fit TRBD2. CDR1 is SEHNR, CDR2 FQNEAQ, per germline (reference sequence). There are 15 residues in the CDR3. CDR3 amino acids: CASSLLAGAYNEQFF. The CDR3 bases are TGTGCCAGCAGCCTACTAGCGGGGGCCTATAATGAGCAGTTCTTC.

This sequence joins TRBV5-1 and TRBJ2-5; 8 bases line up with TRBD1. The germline CDR1 and CDR2 sequences are SGHRS and YFSETQ. CDR3 length equals 15 residues. V lost 4 bases, J lost 1 base, and 6 bases stayed unmatched. The chain's CDR3 is CASSQDTGGQETQYF. The CDR3 coding sequence is TGCGCCAGCAGCCAGGATACAGGGGGCCAAGAGACCCAGTACTTC.

The genes are TRBV5-1 and TRBJ1-1; D is possibly TRBD1 (6 bases). Germline CDR1 and CDR2: SGHRS and YFSETQ. The V end was cut by 4 bases, the J end by 3 bases, with 13 bases between. This CDR3 is 14 amino acids long. CDR3 nucleotide sequence: TGCGCCAGCAGCCGTCGGACAGCGGACACTGAAGCTTTCTTT. Amino acids: CASSRRTADTEAFF.

The chain employs TRBV10-3 and TRBJ2-5; maybe TRBD1 (6 bases). The CDR3 totals 14 residues. The germline gives CDR1 ENHRY, CDR2 SYGVKD. Trimming took 6 bases from V and 2 from J, leaving 13 bases between them. In nucleotides, the CDR3 is TGTGCCATCAGACCAGACAGGAGGCAAGAGACCCAGTACTTC. Encoded protein: CAIRPDRRQETQYF.

This clone was counted once. The chain joins TRBV4-3 to TRBJ2-5; D not certain. V lost 1 base and J lost 2, with 17 bases in between. The length of the CDR3 is 17 residues. The germline CDR1 and CDR2 sequences are LGHNA and YSLEER. This CDR3 reads CASSQVFVSKSQETQYF. The CDR3 bases are TGCGCCAGCAGCCAAGTTTTCGTCTCTAAATCACAAGAGACCCAGTACTTC.

This chain joins TRBV5-4 and TRBJ1-2; 12 bases are a match to TRBD1. V lost 4 bases and J lost 4; bases outside the gene matches: 8. The CDR3 is made up of 16 amino acids. CDR1 and CDR2 (germline): SGHNT, YYREEE (reference sequence). The CDR3 nucleotides read TGTGCCAGCAGCCGTACCTCGGGACAGGGGGCCTATGGCTACACCTTC. Encoded protein: CASSRTSGQGAYGYTF.

The chain uses TRBV6-5 and TRBJ1-6, with D hard to call. Germline V gives CDR1 MNHEY, CDR2 SVGAGI. V shed 6 bases and J shed 0 bases, with 6 bases lying between them. CDR3 length equals 14 residues. The CDR3 bases are TGTGCCAGCAGCTATAGCTCCTATAATTCACCCCTCCACTTT. It translates to CASSYSSYNSPLHF.